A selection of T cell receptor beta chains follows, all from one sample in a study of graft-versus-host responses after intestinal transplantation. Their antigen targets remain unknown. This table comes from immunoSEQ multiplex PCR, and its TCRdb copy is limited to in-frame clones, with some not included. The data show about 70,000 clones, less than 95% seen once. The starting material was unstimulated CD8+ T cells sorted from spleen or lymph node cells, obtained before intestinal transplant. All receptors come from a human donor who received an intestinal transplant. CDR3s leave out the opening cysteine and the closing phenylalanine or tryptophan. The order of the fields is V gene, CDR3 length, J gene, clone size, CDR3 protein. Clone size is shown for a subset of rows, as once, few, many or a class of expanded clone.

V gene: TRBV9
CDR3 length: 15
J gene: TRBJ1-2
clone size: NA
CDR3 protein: ASSVDYTGSWRRGYT

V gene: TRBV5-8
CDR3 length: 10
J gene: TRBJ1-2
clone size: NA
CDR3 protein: ASSLDRAGYT

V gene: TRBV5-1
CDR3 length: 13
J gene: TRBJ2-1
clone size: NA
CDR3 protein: ASSYREGSGEEQF

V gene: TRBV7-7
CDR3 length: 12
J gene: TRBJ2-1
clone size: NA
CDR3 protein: ASSFFGRDNEQF

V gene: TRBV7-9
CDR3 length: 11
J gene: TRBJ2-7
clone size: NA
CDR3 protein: ASSAGGAEEQY

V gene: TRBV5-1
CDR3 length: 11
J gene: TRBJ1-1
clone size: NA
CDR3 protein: ASSLWPGTEAF

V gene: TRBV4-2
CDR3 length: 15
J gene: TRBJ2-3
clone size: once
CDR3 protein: ASSQDIVLAGTDTQY

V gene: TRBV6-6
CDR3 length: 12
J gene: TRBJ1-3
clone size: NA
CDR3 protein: ASGDTGSGNTIY

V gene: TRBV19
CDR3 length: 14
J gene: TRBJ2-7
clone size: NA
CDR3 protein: ASSIDSQGATYEQY

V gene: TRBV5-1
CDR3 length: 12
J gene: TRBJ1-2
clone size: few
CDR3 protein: ASSRTARLRGYT

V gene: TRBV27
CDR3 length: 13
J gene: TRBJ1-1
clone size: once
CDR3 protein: ASRLTGGGGTEAF

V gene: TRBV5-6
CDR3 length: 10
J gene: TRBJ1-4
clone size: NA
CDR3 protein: ASSLQGGKLF

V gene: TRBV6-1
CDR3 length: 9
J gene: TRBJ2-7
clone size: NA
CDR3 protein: ASSTSYEQY